The 14 T cell receptor beta chains below were found in one sample sequenced in a study of beta chain features in type 1 diabetes. Reverse transcription of all isolated RNA meant that expressed TCRB transcripts were sequenced. The method was immunoSEQ multiplex PCR; TCRdb's version includes in-frame clones alone and lacks a portion of them. The profile shows 200,000 to 250,000 clones, roughly 9.6% of them singletons. The material sequenced was naive CD4+ T cells from blood. The receptors derive from a woman aged 18-35 years in good health.

This clone was recorded a few times. Other nucleotide sequences in the sample specify the same CDR3. The CDR3 nucleotides read TGTGCCAGCTCACCCACAGGGAACACTGAAGCTTTCTTT. Encoded protein: CASSPTGNTEAFF. The chain joins TRBV18 to TRBJ1-1; D might be TRBD1 (5 bases). The CDR3 spans 13 residues. V lost 3 bases and J 1 base, leaving 6 bases between the germline ends. CDR1 is KGHSH and CDR2 is LQKENI in the germline V gene. Based on the CDR3 plus reference TRBV18 and TRBJ1-1, the full variable domain is NAGVMQNPRHLVRRRGQEARLRCSPMKGHSHVYWYRQLPEEGLKFMVYLQKENIIDESGMPKERFSAEFPKEGPSILRIQQVVRGDSAAYFCASSPTGNTEAFFGQGTRLTVV.

The V call is TRBV11-2, the J call TRBJ1-1; D gene unclear. The CDR3 is made up of 16 amino acids. Trimming took off 4 bases at V and 0 bases at J, with 15 bases between the two ends. CDR1 and CDR2 from the germline V gene are SGHAT and FQNNGV. The CDR3: CASSSVRGSLNTEAFF. The CDR3 coding sequence is TGTGCCAGCAGCTCAGTCAGAGGGAGTCTGAACACTGAAGCTTTCTTT.

This clone came up a few times. This chain joins TRBV30 and TRBJ2-7, with 9 bases lining up with TRBD1. The germline gives CDR1 GTSNPN, CDR2 SVGIG (reference sequence). V dropped 0 bases and J dropped 5; count of bases not matched to a gene: 2. The CDR3 runs 13 residues. The CDR3 DNA reads as TGTGCCTGGAGTGTAGGGACAGGGAACGAGCAGTACTTC. It translates to CAWSVGTGNEQYF.

This clone was picked up a small number of times. This CDR3 reads CASSLFTGSGTDTQYF. The CDR3 coding sequence is TGTGCCAGCAGCTTGTTTACGGGGAGTGGCACAGATACGCAGTATTTT. The chain couples TRBV5-4 to TRBJ2-3, with D possibly being TRBD2 (5 bases). The CDR3 length is 16 residues. CDR1 is SGHNT and CDR2 is YYREEE in the germline V gene (reference sequence). Trimming left V 1 base short and J 1 base short, with 13 bases between.

This clone was counted only a few times. The J gene is TRBJ1-1, the V gene TRBV30, with TRBD1 matching 7 bases. The V segment lost 0 bases and the J segment 10 bases; nucleotides outside the gene matches: 2. Germline V gives CDR1 GTSNPN, CDR2 SVGIG (reference sequence). The CDR3 loop spans 11 amino acids. The CDR3 bases are TGTGCCTGGAGTGTGTCAGGGGGAGCTTTCTTT. As protein: CAWSVSGGAFF.

CDR3 DNA: TGTGCCAGCAGTCGTAATGGGGGCTGGGAAGAGACCCAGTACTTC. Its translation: CASSRNGGWEETQYF. The V call is TRBV2, the J call TRBJ2-5; the D gene is possibly TRBD1 (6 bases). Germline V gene lookup returns CDR1 SNHLY and CDR2 FYNNEI. CDR3 length equals 15 residues. The V end lost 5 bases, the J end lost 3 bases, and 16 bases lay between the germline ends.

V usage is TRBV5-4 and J usage is TRBJ2-2, with D maybe TRBD2 (6 bases). This CDR3 comprises 12 residues. Germline CDR1 is SGHNT and CDR2 is YYREEE (reference sequence). The germline V and J ends were trimmed by 10 bases and 5 bases, with 12 bases remaining between them. As DNA, the CDR3 is TGTGCCGTCGGGGGTTTAACCGGGGAGCTGTTTTTT. It yields the protein CAVGGLTGELFF.

The chain uses TRBV5-1 and TRBJ1-1; D unresolved. Per germline, CDR1 SGHRS and CDR2 YFSETQ. V dropped 0 bases and J dropped 5 bases, with 11 bases sitting between them. The CDR3 loop spans 14 amino acids. CDR3 coding DNA: TGCGCCAGCAGCTTGGGACAACCTGGGACTGAAGCTTTCTTT. This translates into CASSLGQPGTEAFF.

The CDR3 is CASSIPGPRGYEQYF. The CDR3 DNA sequence: TGTGCCAGTAGTATCCCCGGTCCCAGGGGCTACGAGCAGTACTTC. V usage is TRBV19 and J usage is TRBJ2-7; the D gene is possibly TRBD1 (6 bases). V lost 3 bases to trimming and J lost 3 bases, with 15 bases between them. Looked up from germline, CDR1 is LNHDA and CDR2 is SQIVND (reference sequence). There are 15 residues in the CDR3.

CDR3 loop: CASSYPGLNTEAFF. CDR3 nucleotide sequence: TGCGCCAGCAGCTATCCCGGGTTGAACACTGAAGCTTTCTTT. The chain couples TRBV5-1 to TRBJ1-1, with no clear D. The CDR3 extends over 14 amino acids. The V end lost 3 bases, the J end lost 0 bases, and 9 bases lay between the germline ends. From germline, CDR1 is SGHRS and CDR2 YFSETQ.

The CDR3 sequence: CASSLVSQGYGYTF. CDR3 in DNA: TGTGCCAGCAGCTTAGTCAGTCAGGGGTATGGCTACACCTTC. V and J are TRBV7-2 and TRBJ1-2; tentative D call: TRBD1 (6 bases). V was pared by 1 base and J by 5 bases, with 11 bases between. The CDR3 covers 14 residues. Germline V lookup: CDR1 SGHTA, CDR2 FQGNSA.

This clone appeared a few times. J is TRBJ2-3 and V is TRBV9; D may be TRBD2 (6 bases). V gave up 2 bases and J gave up 3 bases, with 13 bases separating them. From germline, CDR1 is SGDLS and CDR2 YYNGEE. CDR3 size: 15 residues. The CDR3: CASSVAGLGTDTQYF. CDR3 in DNA: TGTGCCAGCAGCGTGGCGGGACTCGGGACAGATACGCAGTATTTT.

The chain is built from TRBV4-1 and TRBJ1-1, with D possibly TRBD1 on 6 matching bases. Trimming stripped 4 bases from V and 5 bases from J, with 14 bases between. CDR1 is MGHRA, CDR2 YSYEKL, per germline. The CDR3 sequence is 14 residues long. CDR3 nucleotide sequence: TGCGCCAGCAGCCCAACTAACAGGGTTACTGAAGCTTTCTTT. Translation gives CASSPTNRVTEAFF.

The chain combines TRBV5-4 with TRBJ2-7; 7 positions agree with TRBD2. The length of the CDR3 is 17 residues. From germline, CDR1 is SGHNT and CDR2 YYREEE (reference sequence). Losses at the gene ends were 3 bases for V and 5 bases for J; bases not matched to a gene: 17. The DNA of the CDR3 is TGTGCCAGCAGCTCACCGGGCAAGGGGCGGGAGAGCCACGAGCAGTACTTC. It is translated as CASSSPGKGRESHEQYF.